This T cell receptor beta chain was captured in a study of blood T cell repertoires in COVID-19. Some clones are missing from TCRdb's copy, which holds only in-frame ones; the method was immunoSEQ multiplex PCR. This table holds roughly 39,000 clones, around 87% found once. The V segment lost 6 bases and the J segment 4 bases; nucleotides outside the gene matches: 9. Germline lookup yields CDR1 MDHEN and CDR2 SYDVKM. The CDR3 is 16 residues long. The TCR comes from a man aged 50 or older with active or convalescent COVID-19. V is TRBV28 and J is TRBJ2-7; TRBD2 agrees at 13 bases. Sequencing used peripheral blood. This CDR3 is CASRMGGTSGVYEQYV. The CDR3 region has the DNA TGTGCCAGCAGGATGGGGGGGACTAGCGGGGTTTACGAGCAGTACGTC.